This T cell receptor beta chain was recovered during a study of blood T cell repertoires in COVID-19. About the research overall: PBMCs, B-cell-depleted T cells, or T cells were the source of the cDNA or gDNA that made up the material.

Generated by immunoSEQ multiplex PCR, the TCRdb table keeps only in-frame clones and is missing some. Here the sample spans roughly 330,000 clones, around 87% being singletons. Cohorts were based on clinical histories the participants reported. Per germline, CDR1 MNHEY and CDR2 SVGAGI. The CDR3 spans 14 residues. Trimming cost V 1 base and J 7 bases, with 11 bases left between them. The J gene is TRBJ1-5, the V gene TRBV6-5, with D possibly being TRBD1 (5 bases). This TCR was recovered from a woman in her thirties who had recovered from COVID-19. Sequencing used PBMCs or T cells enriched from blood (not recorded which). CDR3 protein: CASSYWGVRQPQHF. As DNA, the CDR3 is TGTGCCAGCAGTTACTGGGGGGTAAGACAGCCCCAGCATTTT.